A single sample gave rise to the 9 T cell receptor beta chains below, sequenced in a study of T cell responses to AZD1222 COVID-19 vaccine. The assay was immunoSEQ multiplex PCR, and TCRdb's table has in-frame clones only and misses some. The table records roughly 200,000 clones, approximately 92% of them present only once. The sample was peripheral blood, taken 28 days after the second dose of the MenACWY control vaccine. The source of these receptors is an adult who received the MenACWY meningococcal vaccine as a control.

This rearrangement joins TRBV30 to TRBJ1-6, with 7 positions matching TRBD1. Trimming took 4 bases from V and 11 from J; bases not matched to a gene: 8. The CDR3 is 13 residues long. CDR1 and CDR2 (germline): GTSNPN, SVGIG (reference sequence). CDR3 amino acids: CAWMADRSTPLHF. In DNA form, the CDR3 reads TGTGCCTGGATGGCGGACAGGTCCACACCCCTCCACTTT.

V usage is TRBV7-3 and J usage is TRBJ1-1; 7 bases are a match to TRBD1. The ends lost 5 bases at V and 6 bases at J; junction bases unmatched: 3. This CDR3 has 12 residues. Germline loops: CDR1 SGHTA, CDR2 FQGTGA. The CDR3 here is CASSRTGSEAFF. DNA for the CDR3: TGTGCCAGCAGCCGGACAGGCTCTGAAGCTTTCTTT.

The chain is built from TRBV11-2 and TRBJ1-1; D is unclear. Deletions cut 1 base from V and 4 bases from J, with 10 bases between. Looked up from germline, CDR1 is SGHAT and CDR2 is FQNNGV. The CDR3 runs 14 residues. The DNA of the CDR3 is TGTGCCAGCAGCTTAGCTTGGACGATCACTGAAGCTTTCTTT. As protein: CASSLAWTITEAFF.

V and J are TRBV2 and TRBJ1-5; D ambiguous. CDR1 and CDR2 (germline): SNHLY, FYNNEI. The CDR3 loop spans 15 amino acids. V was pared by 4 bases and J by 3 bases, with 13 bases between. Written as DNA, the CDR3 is TGTGCCAGCAGTGTGATGGCGGCATCCAATCAGCCCCAGCATTTT. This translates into CASSVMAASNQPQHF.

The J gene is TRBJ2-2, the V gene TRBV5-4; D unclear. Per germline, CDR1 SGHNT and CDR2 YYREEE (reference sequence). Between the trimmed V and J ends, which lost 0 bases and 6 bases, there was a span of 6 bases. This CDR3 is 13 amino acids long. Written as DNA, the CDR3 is TGTGCCAGCAGCTTGGATGCGCCCGGGGAGCTGTTTTTT. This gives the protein CASSLDAPGELFF. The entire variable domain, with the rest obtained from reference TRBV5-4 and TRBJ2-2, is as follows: ETGVTQSPTHLIKTRGQQVTLRCSSQSGHNTVSWYQQALGQGPQFIFQYYREEENGRGNFPPRFSGLQFPNYSSELNVNALELDDSALYLCASSLDAPGELFFGEGSRLTVL.

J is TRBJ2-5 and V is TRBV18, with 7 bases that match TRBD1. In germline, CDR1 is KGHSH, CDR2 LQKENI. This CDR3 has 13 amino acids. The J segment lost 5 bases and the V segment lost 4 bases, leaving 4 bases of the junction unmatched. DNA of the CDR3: TGTGCCAGCTCACAAACAGGGGTCGAGACCCAGTACTTC. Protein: CASSQTGVETQYF.

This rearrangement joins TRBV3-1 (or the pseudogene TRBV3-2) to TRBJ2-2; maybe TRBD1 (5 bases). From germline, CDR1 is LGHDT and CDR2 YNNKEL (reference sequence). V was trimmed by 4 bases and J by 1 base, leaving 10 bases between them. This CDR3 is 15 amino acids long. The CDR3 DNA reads TGTGCCAGCAGCCGCAGGGCACAGAACACCGGGGAGCTGTTTTTT. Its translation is CASSRRAQNTGELFF.

The CDR3 sequence: CATSPGGGTGELFF. DNA of the CDR3: TGTGCCACCTCTCCGGGAGGGGGCACCGGGGAGCTGTTTTTT. The chain is built from TRBV24-1 and TRBJ2-2, with TRBD2 identical over 8 bases. V shed 9 bases and J 4 bases; nucleotides not matched to a gene: 6. Germline lookup yields CDR1 KGHDR and CDR2 SFDVKD. This CDR3 has 14 amino acids.

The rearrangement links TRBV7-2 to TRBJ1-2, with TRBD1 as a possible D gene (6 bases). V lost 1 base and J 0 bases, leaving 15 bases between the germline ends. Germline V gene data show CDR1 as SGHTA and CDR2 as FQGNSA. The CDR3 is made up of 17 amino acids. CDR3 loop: CASSLGIATGANYGYTF. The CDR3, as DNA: TGTGCCAGCAGCTTAGGAATCGCGACAGGAGCTAACTATGGCTACACCTTC. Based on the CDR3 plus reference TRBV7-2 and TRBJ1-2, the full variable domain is GAGVSQSPSNKVTEKGKDVELRCDPISGHTALYWYRQSLGQGLEFLIYFQGNSAPDKSGLPSDRFSAERTGGSVSTLTIQRTQQEDSAVYLCASSLGIATGANYGYTFGSGTRLTVV.